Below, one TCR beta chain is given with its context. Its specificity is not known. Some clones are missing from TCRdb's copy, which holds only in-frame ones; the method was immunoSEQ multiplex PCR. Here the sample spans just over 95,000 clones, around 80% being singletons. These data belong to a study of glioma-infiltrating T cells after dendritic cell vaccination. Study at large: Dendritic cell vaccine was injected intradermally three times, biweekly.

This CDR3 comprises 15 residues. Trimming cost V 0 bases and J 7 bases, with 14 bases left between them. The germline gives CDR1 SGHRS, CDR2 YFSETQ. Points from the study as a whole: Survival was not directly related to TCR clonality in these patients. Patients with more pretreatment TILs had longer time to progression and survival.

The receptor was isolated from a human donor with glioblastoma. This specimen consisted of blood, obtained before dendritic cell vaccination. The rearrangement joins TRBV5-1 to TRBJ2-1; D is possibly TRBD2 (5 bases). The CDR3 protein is CASSLDPAGENEQFF. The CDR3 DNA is TGCGCCAGCAGCTTGGACCCCGCCGGGGAAAATGAGCAGTTCTTC. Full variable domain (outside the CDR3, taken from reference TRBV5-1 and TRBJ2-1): KAGVTQTPRYLIKTRGQQVTLSCSPISGHRSVSWYQQTPGQGLQFLFEYFSETQRNKGNFPGRFSGRQFSNSRSEMNVSTLELGDSALYLCASSLDPAGENEQFFGPGTRLTVL.